This record looks at one T cell receptor beta chain sequence and its context. This clonotype was found many times. The antigen this receptor binds is unknown. No much larger clone is present one base from it, and per-base qualities are unavailable. The sample's time point, from its label and the paper: before trial treatment. Donors were enrolled in RACIN, a single-arm phase I dose-escalation trial in which nivolumab, ipilimumab, aspirin, low-dose cyclophosphamide and low-dose radiotherapy were combined. To be eligible, a patient needed to have an advanced solid tumor that was TIL-negative. The source of the sample is a study of low-dose radiotherapy and immunotherapy resistance in tumors (dated by TCRdb to the early 2020s). With respect to the entire study: Patients in Cohort 1 were given 0.5 Gy per fraction every 2 weeks, and the prescribed total PTV dose was 6.5 Gy. In Cohort 2, 1 Gy per fraction was delivered every two weeks, for a total of 13 Gy over 26 weeks. Nivolumab was administered intravenously as a 240 mg flat dose every two weeks, and ipilimumab was administered intravenously at 1 mg/kg every six weeks. Cyclophosphamide 200 mg/m2 was administered intravenously every two weeks, one day before each radiation and immunotherapy administration. Patients took aspirin 300 mg orally once daily for four cycles, starting on cycle 1 day 1. Randomization of trial participants into treatment groups was not performed. The translational analysis covered eight patients: three from the first dose cohort and the first five from the second dose cohort.

Reading the germline V gene gives CDR1 MGHDK and CDR2 SYGVNS. At the junction V is shortened by 2 bases and J by 3 bases; bases outside the gene matches: 10. Reading from cysteine to phenylalanine, the CDR3 counts 17 amino acids. Only the CDR3 part of the read is kept: 51 bases, read in frame from the first base. Sequencing used an Illumina HiSeq 2500. First-strand cDNA was synthesized using Superscript III and a set of TRAV- and TRBV-specific primers, so that both TCRalpha and TCRbeta chains were covered. TCRs were amplified for around 20 PCR cycles with Phusion, using a constant-region primer paired with the adapter attached to the V primers. The isolated mRNA was amplified using the MessageAmp II aRNA Amplification Kit, with in vitro transcription performed for around 16 hours at 37 degrees C. The Dynabeads mRNA DIRECT Purification Kit was used to isolate the mRNA for TCR sequencing. Indexed Illumina adapters were added in a second approximately 25-cycle Phusion PCR, and the resulting products were purified with AMPure XP beads. The authors' analysis ran thus. Using custom Perl scripts, TCR sequences that encoded the same protein were pooled, out-of-frame sequences were dropped, and the abundance of each clonotype was calculated. TCR sequences supported by only a single read were excluded from analysis. Repertoire metrics included Shannon entropy, Gini index, clonality, richness, and frequency of TCRs shared between repertoires. TCRdb reran the public reads through fastp at Q25 and MiXCR, keeping productive beta chains. Rows are combined by CDR3 protein, so each entry shows the most common genes and DNA. The V and J calls here are based on TCRdb, not the publication. Recorded for this sample are roughly 76,000 distinct CDR3 sequences; around 18% of them occurred a single time. The top ten clones comprise around 6.1% of the sample.

The receptor comes from a male donor with prostate cancer. The sequences come from PBMCs, collected before treatment. The chain joins TRBV25-1 to TRBJ1-3; TRBD1 agrees with 7 junctional bases. The DNA reads TGTGCCAGCAGTGAACCCCCCGACAGGGCGGATGGAAACACCATATATTTT. Its translation is CASSEPPDRADGNTIYF.